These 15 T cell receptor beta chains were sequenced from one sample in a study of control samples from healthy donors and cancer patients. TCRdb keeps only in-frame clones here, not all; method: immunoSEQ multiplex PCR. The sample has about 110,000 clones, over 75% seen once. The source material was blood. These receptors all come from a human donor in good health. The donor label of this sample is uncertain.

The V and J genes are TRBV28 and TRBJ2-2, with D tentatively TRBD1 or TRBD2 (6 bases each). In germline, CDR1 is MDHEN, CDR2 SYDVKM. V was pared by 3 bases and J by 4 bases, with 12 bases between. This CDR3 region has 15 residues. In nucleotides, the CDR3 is TGTGCCAGCAGTTTGGGGGGCAACCCCACCGGGGAGCTGTTTTTT. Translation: CASSLGGNPTGELFF.

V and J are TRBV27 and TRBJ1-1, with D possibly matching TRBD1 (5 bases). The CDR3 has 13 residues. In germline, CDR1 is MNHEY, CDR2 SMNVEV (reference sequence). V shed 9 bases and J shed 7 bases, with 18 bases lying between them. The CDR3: CASLPNVGGEAFF. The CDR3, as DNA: TGTGCCAGTCTCCCAAACGTCGGGGGTGAAGCTTTCTTT.

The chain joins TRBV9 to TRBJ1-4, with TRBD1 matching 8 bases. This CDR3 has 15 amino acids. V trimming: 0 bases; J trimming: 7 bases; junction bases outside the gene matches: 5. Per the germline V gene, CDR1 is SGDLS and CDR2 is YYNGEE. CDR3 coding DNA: TGTGCCAGCAGCGTAGGGACAGGGTACGGTGAAAAACTGTTTTTT. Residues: CASSVGTGYGEKLFF.

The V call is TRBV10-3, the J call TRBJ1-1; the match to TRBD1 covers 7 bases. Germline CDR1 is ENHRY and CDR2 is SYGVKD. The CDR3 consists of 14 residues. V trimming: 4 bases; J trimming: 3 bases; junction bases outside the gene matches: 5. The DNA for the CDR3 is TGTGCCATCAGTGGAACGACAGGGCACACTGAAGCTTTCTTT. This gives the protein CAISGTTGHTEAFF.

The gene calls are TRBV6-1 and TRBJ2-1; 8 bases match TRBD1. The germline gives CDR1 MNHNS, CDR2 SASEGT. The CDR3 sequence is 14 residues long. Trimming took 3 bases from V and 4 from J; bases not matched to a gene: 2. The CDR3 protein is CASSERQGYNEQFF. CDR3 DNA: TGTGCCAGCAGTGAGAGACAGGGGTACAATGAGCAGTTCTTC.

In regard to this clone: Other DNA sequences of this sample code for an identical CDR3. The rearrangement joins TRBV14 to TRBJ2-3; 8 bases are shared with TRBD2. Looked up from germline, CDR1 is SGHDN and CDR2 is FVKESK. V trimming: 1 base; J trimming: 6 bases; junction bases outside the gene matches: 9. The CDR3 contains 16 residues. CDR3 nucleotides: TGTGCCAGCAGCCAAGTTTACGGGGGGGCCAGGGATACGCAGTATTTT. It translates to CASSQVYGGARDTQYF.

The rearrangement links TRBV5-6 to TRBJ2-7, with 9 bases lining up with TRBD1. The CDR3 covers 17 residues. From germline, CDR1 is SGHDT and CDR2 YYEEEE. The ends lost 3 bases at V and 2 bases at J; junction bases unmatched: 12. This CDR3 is CASSSTVLWTGAYEQYF. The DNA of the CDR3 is TGTGCCAGCAGCTCGACCGTACTCTGGACAGGGGCCTACGAGCAGTACTTC.

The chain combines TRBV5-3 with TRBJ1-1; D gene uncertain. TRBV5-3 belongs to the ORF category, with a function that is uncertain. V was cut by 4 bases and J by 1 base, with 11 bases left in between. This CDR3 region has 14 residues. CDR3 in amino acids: CARSGRTENTEAFF. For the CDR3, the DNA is TGTGCCAGAAGCGGAAGGACGGAGAACACTGAAGCTTTCTTT.

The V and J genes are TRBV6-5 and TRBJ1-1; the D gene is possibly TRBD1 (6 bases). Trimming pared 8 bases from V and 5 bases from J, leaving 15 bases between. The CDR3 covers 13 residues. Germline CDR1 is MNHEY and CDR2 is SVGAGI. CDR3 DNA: TGTGCCAGCGGAGGGGGGGTACGGACTGAAGCTTTCTTT. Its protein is CASGGGVRTEAFF.

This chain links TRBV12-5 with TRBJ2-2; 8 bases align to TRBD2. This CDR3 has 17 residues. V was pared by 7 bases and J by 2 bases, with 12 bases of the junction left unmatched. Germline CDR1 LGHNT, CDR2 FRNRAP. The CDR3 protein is CASDRGGVGFNTGELFF. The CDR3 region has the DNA TGTGCTAGTGATCGGGGGGGCGTCGGATTCAACACCGGGGAGCTGTTTTTT.

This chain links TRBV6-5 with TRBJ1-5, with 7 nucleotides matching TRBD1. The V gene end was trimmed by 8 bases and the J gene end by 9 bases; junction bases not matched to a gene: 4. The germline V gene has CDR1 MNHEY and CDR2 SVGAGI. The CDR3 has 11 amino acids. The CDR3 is CASRDSWPQHF. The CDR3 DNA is TGTGCCAGCCGGGACAGTTGGCCCCAGCATTTT.

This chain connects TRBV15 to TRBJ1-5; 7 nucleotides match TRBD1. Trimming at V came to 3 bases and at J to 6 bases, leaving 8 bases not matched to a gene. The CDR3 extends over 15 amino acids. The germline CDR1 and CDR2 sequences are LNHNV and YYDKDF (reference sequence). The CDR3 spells CATSRERGLSQPQHF. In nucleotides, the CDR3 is TGTGCCACCAGCAGGGAAAGGGGGCTGAGTCAGCCCCAGCATTTT.

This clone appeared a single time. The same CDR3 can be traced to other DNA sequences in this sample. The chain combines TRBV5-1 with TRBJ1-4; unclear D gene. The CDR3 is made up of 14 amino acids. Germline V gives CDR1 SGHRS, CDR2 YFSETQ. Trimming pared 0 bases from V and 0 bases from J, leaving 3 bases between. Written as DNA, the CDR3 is TGCGCCAGCAGCTTGGAGGCAACTAATGAAAAACTGTTTTTT. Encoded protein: CASSLEATNEKLFF. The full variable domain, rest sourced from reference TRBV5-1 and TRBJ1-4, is KAGVTQTPRYLIKTRGQQVTLSCSPISGHRSVSWYQQTPGQGLQFLFEYFSETQRNKGNFPGRFSGRQFSNSRSEMNVSTLELGDSALYLCASSLEATNEKLFFGSGTQLSVL.

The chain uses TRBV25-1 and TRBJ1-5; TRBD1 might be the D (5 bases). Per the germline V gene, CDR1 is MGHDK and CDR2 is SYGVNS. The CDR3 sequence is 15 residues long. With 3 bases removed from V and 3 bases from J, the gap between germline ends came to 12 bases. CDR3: CASSEGTNLNQPQHF. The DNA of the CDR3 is TGTGCCAGCAGTGAGGGGACCAACCTCAATCAGCCCCAGCATTTT.

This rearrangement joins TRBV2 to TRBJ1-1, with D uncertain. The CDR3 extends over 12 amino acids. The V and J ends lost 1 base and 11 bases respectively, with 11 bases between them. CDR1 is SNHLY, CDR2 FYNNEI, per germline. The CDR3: CASSEVTFGAFF. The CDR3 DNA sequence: TGTGCCAGCAGTGAAGTTACGTTCGGGGCTTTCTTT.